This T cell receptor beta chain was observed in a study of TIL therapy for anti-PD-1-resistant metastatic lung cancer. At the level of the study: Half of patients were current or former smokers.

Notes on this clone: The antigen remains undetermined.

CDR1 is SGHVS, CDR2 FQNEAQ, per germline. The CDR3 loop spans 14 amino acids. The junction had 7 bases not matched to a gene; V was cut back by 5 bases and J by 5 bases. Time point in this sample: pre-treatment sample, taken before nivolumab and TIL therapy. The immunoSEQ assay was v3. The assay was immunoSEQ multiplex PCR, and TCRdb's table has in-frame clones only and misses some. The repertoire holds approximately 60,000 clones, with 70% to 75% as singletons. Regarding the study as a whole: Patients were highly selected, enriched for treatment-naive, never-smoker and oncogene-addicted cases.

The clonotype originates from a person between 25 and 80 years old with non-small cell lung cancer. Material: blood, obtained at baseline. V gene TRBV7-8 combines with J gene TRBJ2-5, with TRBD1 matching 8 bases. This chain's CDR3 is CASSGPDRVETQYF. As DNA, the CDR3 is TGTGCCAGCAGCGGCCCGGACAGGGTCGAGACCCAGTACTTC.